A single T cell receptor (beta chain) is shown here with its context. TCRdb's copy holds only in-frame clones and misses some; the assay was immunoSEQ multiplex PCR. The sample has approximately 80,000 clones; 70% to 90% are singletons. The data were taken from a study of T cell responses to AZD1222 COVID-19 vaccine. V was cut by 5 bases and J by 4 bases, with 9 bases left in between. This CDR3 contains 13 residues. The source is an adult who received the AZD1222 COVID-19 vaccine. This sample comprised peripheral blood, obtained 28 days after the second AZD1222 dose. This chain uses TRBV12-3 or TRBV12-4 with TRBJ2-1, with a weak D call TRBD1 (5 bases). CDR3 residues: CASSPDSYNEQFF. DNA of the CDR3: TGTGCCAGCAGTCCCGACAGTTACAATGAGCAGTTCTTC.